The T cell receptor beta chain under discussion was sequenced for a study of blood T cell repertoires in COVID-19. Overall study: The study drew acute and convalescent COVID-19 samples from the United States, Italy and Spain. From T cells, B-cell-depleted T cells, or PBMCs came the material, which was cDNA or gDNA.

There are 17 residues in the CDR3. Germline CDR1 and CDR2: SGHKS and YYEKEE (reference sequence). V lost 1 base and J lost 0, with 13 bases in between. Method: immunoSEQ multiplex PCR; TCRdb's copy keeps in-frame clones and lacks some. The repertoire has 65,000 to 70,000 clones, around 79% of them found once; the top ten carry about 17%. The sequenced material came from peripheral blood. The clonotype comes from a man in his 60s with acute or convalescent COVID-19. This chain joins TRBV5-5 and TRBJ2-2; TRBD1 might be the D (6 bases). CDR3 bases: TGTGCCAGCAGCTTGACAGGGTTTGGGGCGAACACCGGGGAGCTGTTTTTT. Amino acid sequence: CASSLTGFGANTGELFF.